These T cell receptor beta chains were read from a single sample in a study of PD-L1 blockade in urothelial cancer. Only in-frame clones appear in the TCRdb table, and some are missing; sequencing was by immunoSEQ multiplex PCR. Among tens of thousands of clones, over 70% were seen once, and the ten largest hold approximately 3.7%. This specimen was PBMCs, taken around atezolizumab (anti-PD-L1) treatment. These TCRs come from a man over 45 with urothelial cancer. Each CDR3 is given with its conserved first and last residue. The D gene is left open where the match is weak. Clone size is not always given. Where it is, it says once, few, many or a class for expanded clones.

j_gene | abundance | v_gene | d_gene | CDR3aa | CDR3nt
TRBJ1-4 | . | TRBV27 | . | CASSLSLQATNEKLFF | TGTGCCAGCAGTTTATCCCTACAGGCAACTAATGAAAAACTGTTTTTT
TRBJ2-3 | . | TRBV7-6 | TRBD2 | CASSSPTSPTDTQYF | TGTGCCAGCAGCTCCCCGACTAGCCCCACAGATACGCAGTATTTT
TRBJ2-7 | . | TRBV6-5 | . | CASSYRTGYEQYF | TGTGCCAGCAGTTACAGGACTGGCTACGAGCAGTACTTC
TRBJ2-7 | . | TRBV9 | . | CASSPEGISYEQYF | TGTGCCAGCAGCCCCGAGGGAATTTCCTACGAGCAGTACTTC
TRBJ1-5 | . | TRBV15 | . | CATTDSGSQPQHF | TGTGCCACCACGGACTCAGGTAGTCAGCCCCAGCATTTT
TRBJ2-7 | few | TRBV6-1 | TRBD1 | CASSEAWDRAYEQYF | TGTGCCAGCAGTGAAGCTTGGGACAGGGCCTACGAGCAGTACTTC
TRBJ2-1 | . | TRBV25-1 | . | CASSARDTSYNEQFF | TGTGCCAGCAGTGCCCGGGACACCTCCTACAATGAGCAGTTCTTC
TRBJ1-6 | . | TRBV6-1 | TRBD1 | CASKRGDRDSPLHF | TGTGCCAGCAAAAGGGGGGACAGGGATTCACCCCTCCACTTT
TRBJ2-1 | . | TRBV28 | TRBD1 | CASRPRQGGGYNEQFF | TGTGCCAGCAGACCCCGACAGGGTGGGGGCTACAATGAGCAGTTCTTC
TRBJ2-2 | . | TRBV30 | TRBD2 | CAWSPGLAGTGELFF | TGTGCCTGGAGTCCGGGACTAGCGGGGACCGGGGAGCTGTTTTTT
TRBJ2-2 | few | TRBV10-2 | . | CASSDHGGGTENTGELFF | TGCGCCAGCAGTGACCATGGCGGGGGCACGGAGAACACCGGGGAGCTGTTTTTT